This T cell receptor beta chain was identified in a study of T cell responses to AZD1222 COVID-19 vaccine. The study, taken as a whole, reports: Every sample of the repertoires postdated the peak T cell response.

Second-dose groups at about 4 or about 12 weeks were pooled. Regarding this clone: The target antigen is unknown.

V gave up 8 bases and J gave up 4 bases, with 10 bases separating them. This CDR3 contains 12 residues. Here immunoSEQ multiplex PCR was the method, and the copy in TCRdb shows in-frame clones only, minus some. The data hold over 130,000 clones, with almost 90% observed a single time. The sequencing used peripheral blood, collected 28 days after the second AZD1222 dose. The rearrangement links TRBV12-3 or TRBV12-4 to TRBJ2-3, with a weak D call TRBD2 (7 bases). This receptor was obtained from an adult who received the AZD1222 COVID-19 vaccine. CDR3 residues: CASGGAADTQYF. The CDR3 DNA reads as TGTGCCAGCGGGGGGGCCGCAGATACGCAGTATTTT.